This T cell receptor (beta chain) derives from a study of T cells after yellow fever vaccination. Study at large: The SMART-Seq v4 Ultra Low Input method served to prepare the low-cell-number fractions.

V gave up 6 bases and J gave up 7 bases, with 12 bases separating them. Germline V gene lookup returns CDR1 MNHEY and CDR2 SMNVEV (reference sequence). This CDR3 is built from 12 residues. In making TCR cDNA, 5'RACE template switching added a universal primer site and UMIs to it. In TCRdb, the 5' RACE reads were re-called with MiXCR into one record per CDR3 protein. Of around 300,000 distinct CDR3 sequences in the sample, over 3.5% were seen once. This clonotype was recorded a few times. The chain is built from TRBV27 and TRBJ2-5, with D possibly being TRBD1 (5 bases). The starting material was PBMCs, obtained 5 days after the yellow fever booster vaccination. The TCR originated in a man aged 18 to 30 who received the YFV17D yellow fever vaccine. CDR3 coding DNA: TGTGCCAGCAGCCTGGACAAGAGGACCCAGTACTTC. Translation gives CASSLDKRTQYF.